This TCR beta chain was profiled in a study of blood T cells in healthy people across ages. The CDR3 has 15 residues. Deletions cut 3 bases from V and 3 bases from J, with 15 bases between. The germline CDR1 and CDR2 sequences are SEHNR and FQNEAQ (reference sequence). The sample holds a few counts of this clonotype. Its antigen is not identified. Study-wide results and caveats: Diversity estimated from one million T cells was considered an underestimate. Older age coincided with a roughly linear decline in TCR beta diversity per million T cells. More naive CD4+ cells and higher diversity were found in long-lived than in aged donors.

A second PCR, run for about 7 to 11 cycles, used a sample-barcoded 5' primer plus a J-beta primer mix. Each cDNA molecule carried a tag from a template-switch adaptor that contained 12 random nucleotides. Each CDR3 protein is one row after TCRdb ran MiXCR on the 5' RACE reads. The sample yields some 1.4 million distinct CDR3 sequences, roughly 40% seen once. The TCR comes from a woman younger than 30 in good health. Source material: blood. This rearrangement joins TRBV7-9 to TRBJ2-7, with D possibly being TRBD1 (5 bases). This chain's CDR3 is CASSLAREGVYEQYF. In DNA form, the CDR3 reads TGTGCCAGCAGCTTGGCCCGTGAAGGGGTCTACGAGCAGTACTTC.